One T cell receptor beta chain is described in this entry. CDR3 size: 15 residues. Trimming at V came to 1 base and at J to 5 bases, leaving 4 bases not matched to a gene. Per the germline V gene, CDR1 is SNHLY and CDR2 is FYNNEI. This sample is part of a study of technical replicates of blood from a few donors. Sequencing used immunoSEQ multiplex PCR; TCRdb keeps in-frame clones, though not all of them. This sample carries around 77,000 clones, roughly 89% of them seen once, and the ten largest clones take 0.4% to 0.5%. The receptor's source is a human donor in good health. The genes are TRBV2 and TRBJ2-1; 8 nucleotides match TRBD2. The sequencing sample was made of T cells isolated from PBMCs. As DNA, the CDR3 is TGTGCCAGCAGTGAAGTCGGGAGGGCCCACAATGAGCAGTTCTTC. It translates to CASSEVGRAHNEQFF.